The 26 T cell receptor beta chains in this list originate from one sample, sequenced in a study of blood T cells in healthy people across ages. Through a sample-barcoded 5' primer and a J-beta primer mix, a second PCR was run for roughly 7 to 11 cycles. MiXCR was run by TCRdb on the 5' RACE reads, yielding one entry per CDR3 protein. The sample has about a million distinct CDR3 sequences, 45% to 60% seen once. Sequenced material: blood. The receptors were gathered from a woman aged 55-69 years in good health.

The CDR3 coding sequence is TGTGCCAGCAGCAAGACTAGCGGGAGACGCGAGCAGTACTTC. This codes for CASSKTSGRREQYF. The chain employs TRBV12-3 or TRBV12-4 and TRBJ2-5, with TRBD2 identical over 12 bases. The end of the DNA aligns better with TRBJ2-7, so the J call may be wrong. The CDR3 spans 14 residues.

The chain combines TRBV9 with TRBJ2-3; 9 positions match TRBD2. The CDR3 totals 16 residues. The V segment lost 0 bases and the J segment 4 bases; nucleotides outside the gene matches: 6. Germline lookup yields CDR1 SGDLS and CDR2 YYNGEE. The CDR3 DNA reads TGTGCCAGCAGCGTAGGAATAGCGGGAGCTCCAGATACGCAGTATTTT. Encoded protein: CASSVGIAGAPDTQYF.

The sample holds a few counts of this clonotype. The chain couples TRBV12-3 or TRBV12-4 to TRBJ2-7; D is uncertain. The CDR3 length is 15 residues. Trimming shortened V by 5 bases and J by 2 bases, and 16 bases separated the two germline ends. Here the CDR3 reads CASSARKAATYEQYF. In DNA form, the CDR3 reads TGTGCCAGCAGTGCCAGGAAGGCAGCAACCTACGAGCAGTACTTC.

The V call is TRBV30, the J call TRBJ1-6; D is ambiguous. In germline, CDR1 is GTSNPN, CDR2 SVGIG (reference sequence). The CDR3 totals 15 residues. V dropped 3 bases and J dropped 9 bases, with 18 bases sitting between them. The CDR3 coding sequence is TGTGCCTGGAGAGACTACGGACGGGATCTTTCACCCCTCCACTTT. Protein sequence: CAWRDYGRDLSPLHF.

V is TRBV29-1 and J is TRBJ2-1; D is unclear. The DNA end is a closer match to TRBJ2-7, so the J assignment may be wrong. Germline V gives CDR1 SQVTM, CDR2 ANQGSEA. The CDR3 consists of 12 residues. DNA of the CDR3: TGCAGCGTTGATGTGGCACGGAATGAGCAGTACTTC. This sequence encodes CSVDVARNEQYF.

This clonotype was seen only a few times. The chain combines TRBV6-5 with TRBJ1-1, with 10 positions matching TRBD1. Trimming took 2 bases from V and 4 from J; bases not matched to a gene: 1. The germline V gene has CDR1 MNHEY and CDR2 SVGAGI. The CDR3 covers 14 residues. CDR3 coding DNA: TGTGCCAGCAGTTACGGGGACAGGGGCACTGAAGCTTTCTTT. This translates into CASSYGDRGTEAFF.

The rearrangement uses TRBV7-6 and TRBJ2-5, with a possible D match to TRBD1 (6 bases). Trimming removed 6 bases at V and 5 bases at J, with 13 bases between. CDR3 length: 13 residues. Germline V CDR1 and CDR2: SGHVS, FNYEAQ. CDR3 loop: CASRTGVAETQYF. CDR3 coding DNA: TGTGCCAGCAGGACAGGTGTCGCGGAGACCCAGTACTTC.

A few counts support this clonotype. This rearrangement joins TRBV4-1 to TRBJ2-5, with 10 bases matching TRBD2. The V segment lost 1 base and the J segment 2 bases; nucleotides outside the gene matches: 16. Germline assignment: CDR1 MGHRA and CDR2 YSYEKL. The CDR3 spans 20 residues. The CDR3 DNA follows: TGCGCCAGCAGCCAAGCCCTCTCTCTCGCTAGCGGGAGTAAACAAGAGACCCAGTACTTC. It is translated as CASSQALSLASGSKQETQYF.

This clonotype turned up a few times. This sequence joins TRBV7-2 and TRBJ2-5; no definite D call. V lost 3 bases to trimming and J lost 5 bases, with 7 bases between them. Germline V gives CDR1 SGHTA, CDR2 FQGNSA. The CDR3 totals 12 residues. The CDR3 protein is CASSFSAETQYF. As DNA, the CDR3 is TGTGCCAGCAGCTTTTCGGCGGAGACCCAGTACTTC.

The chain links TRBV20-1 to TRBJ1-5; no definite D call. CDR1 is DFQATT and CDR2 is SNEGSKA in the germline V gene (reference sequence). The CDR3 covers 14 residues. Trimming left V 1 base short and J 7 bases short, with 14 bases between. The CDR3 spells CSARGGPTDQPQHF. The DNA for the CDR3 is TGCAGTGCTAGAGGGGGTCCAACGGACCAGCCCCAGCATTTT.

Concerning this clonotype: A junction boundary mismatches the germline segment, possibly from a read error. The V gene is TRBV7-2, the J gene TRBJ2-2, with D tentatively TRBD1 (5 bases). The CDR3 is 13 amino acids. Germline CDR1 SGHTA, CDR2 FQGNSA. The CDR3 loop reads CAGRAGWAGELFF. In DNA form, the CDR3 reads TGTGCCGGCAGGGCAGGGTGGGCCGGGGAGCTGTTTTTT.

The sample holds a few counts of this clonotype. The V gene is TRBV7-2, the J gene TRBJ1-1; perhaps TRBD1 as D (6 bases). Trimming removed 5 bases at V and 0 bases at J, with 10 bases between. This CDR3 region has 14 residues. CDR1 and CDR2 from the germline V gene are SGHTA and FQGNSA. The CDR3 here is CASSAGQLNTEAFF. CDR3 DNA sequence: TGTGCCAGCAGCGCCGGACAGCTGAACACTGAAGCTTTCTTT.

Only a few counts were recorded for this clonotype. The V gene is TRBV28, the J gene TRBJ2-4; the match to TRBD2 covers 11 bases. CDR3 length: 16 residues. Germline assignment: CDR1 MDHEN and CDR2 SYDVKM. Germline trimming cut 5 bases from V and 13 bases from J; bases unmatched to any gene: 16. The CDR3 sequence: CASSPIGPLAGAGQYF. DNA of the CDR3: TGTGCCAGCAGTCCCATAGGACCACTAGCGGGAGCCGGGCAGTACTTC.

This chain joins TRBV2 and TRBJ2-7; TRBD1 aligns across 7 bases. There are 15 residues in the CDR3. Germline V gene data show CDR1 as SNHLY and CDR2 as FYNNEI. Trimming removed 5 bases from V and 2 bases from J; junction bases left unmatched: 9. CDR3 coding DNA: TGTGCCAGCAGTAAGGGGACAGTGCTTACCTACGAGCAGTACTTC. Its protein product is CASSKGTVLTYEQYF.

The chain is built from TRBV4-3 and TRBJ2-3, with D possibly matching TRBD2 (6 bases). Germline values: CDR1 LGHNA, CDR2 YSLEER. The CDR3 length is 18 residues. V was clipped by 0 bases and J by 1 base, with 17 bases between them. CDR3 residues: CASSQDVLLAKGTDTQYF. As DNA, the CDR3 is TGCGCCAGCAGCCAAGACGTTCTCCTAGCGAAAGGCACAGATACGCAGTATTTT.

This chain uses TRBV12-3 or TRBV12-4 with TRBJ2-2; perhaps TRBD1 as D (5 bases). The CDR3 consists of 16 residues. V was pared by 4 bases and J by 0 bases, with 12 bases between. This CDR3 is CASSYHRISNTGELFF. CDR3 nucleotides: TGTGCCAGCAGTTACCACAGGATTTCGAACACCGGGGAGCTGTTTTTT.

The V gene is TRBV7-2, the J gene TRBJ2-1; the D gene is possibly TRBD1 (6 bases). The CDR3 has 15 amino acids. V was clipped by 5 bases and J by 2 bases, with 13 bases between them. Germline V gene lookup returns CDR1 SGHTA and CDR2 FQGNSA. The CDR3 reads CASSPAQGTYNEQFF. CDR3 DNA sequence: TGTGCCAGCAGCCCCGCACAGGGCACCTACAATGAGCAGTTCTTC.

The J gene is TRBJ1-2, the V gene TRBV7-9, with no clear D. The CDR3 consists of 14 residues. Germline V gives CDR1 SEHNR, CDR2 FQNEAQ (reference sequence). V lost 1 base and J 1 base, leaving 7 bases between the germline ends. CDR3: CASSLEVNNYGYTF. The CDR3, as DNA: TGTGCCAGCAGCTTAGAGGTCAATAACTATGGCTACACCTTC.

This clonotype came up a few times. CDR3 DNA: TGCAGTGCTAGAGATCCCCTACAGGGCGGCGAAAAACTGTTTTTT. Translating it yields CSARDPLQGGEKLFF. This chain links TRBV20-1 with TRBJ1-4, with D possibly matching TRBD1 (6 bases). V lost 0 bases and J 8 bases, leaving 16 bases between the germline ends. The CDR3 has 15 amino acids. The germline gives CDR1 DFQATT, CDR2 SNEGSKA (reference sequence).

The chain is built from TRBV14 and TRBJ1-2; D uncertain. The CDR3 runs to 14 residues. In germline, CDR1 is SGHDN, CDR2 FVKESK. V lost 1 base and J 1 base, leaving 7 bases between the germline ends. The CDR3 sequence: CASSQVASNYGYTF. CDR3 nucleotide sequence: TGTGCCAGCAGCCAAGTGGCCAGTAACTATGGCTACACCTTC.

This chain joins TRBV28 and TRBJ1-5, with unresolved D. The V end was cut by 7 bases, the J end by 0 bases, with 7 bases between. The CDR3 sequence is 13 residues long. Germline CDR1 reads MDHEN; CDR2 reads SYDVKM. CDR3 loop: CASKRYSNQPQHF. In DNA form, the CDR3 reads TGTGCCAGCAAGAGGTATAGCAATCAGCCCCAGCATTTT.

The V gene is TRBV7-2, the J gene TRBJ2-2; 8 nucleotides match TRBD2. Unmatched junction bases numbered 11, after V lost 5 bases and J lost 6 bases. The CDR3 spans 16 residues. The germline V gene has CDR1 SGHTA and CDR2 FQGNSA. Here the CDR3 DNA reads TGTGCCAGCAGCCCCGGGGGTAGCGGGATTGCCGGGGAGCTGTTTTTT. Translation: CASSPGGSGIAGELFF.

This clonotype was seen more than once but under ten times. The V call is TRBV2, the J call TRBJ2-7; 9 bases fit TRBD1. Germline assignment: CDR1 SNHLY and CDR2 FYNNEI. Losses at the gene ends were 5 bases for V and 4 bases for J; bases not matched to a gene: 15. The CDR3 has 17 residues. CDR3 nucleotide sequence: TGTGCCAGCAGTTTCCTTACAGGGGGCATTATGGAATACGAGCAGTACTTC. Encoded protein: CASSFLTGGIMEYEQYF.

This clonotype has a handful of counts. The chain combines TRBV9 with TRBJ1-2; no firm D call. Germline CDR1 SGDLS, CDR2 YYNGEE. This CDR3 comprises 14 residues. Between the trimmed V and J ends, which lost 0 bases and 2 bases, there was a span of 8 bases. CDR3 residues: CASSVGQSNYGYTF. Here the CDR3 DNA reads TGTGCCAGCAGCGTAGGTCAGAGCAACTATGGCTACACCTTC. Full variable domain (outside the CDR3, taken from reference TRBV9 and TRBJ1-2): DSGVTQTPKHLITATGQRVTLRCSPRSGDLSVYWYQQSLDQGLQFLIQYYNGEERAKGNILERFSAQQFPDLHSELNLSSLELGDSALYFCASSVGQSNYGYTFGSGTRLTVV.

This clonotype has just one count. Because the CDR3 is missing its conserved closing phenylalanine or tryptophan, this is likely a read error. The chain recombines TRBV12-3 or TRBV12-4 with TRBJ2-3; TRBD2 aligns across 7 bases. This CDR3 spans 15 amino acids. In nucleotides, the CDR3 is TGTGCCAGCAGATGGACTAGAGGGAGAATGGATATGCAGTATTCT. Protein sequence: CASRWTRGRMDMQYS.

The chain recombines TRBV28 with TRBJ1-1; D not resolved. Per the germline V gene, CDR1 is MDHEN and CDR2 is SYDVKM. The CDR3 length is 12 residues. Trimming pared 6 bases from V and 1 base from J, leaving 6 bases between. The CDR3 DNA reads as TGTGCCAGCAGGGTGGAGAACACTGAAGCTTTCTTT. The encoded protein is CASRVENTEAFF.